This T cell receptor (beta chain) was recorded in a study of lymphopenia after photon versus proton radiotherapy. Clones were read by immunoSEQ multiplex PCR, and TCRdb kept only the in-frame ones, dropping some. The repertoire consists of some 25,000 clones, with approximately 85% occurring once and the leading ten covering around 5%. Comment on this clone: Its antigen is not known.

Study-wide points: Better survival with proton therapy was suggested as possible, not demonstrated. Relative stability marked proton patients; photon patients lost diversity and naive cells. After lymphocyte nadir, photon-treated repertoires showed oligoclonal expansion, especially CD8+ Temra.

The CDR3 is made up of 16 amino acids. V was clipped by 4 bases and J by 2 bases; unmatched bases: 7. Germline-derived CDR1 and CDR2 are SGHTA and FQGTGA. The sequence derives from a man between 25 and 39 years old with gastric cancer. The J gene is TRBJ2-1, the V gene TRBV7-3, with TRBD2 identical over 8 bases. The sequencing here drew on peripheral blood, taken from a patient treated with photon-based radiotherapy. For the CDR3, the DNA is TGTGCCAGCAGCTCCTCGGCGGGAGGACCCTACAATGAGCAGTTCTTC. It is translated as CASSSSAGGPYNEQFF.